The rows below give T cell receptor beta chains drawn from one sample of a study of CD8 T cells in ankylosing spondylitis. TCRdb reanalysed the 5' RACE reads using MiXCR and keeps one entry per CDR3 protein. The sample shows about 330,000 distinct CDR3 sequences, 6.5% to 10% of them seen only once. Sequences were obtained from blood, either unsorted or a sorted T cell fraction (not recorded which). These receptor sequences come from a male donor with ankylosing spondylitis. Each CDR3 is given with its conserved first and last residue.

v_call	j_call	cdr3_length	cdr3_aa
TRBV29-1	TRBJ2-1	12	CTGGQGYNEQFF
TRBV20-1	TRBJ2-5	17	CSARTPGLAGVPETQYF
TRBV2	TRBJ2-1	15	CASSPLAGAYNEQFF
TRBV5-1	TRBJ2-5	16	CASSPLFGQVQETQYF
TRBV27	TRBJ2-2	14	CASSGLANTGELFF
TRBV18	TRBJ2-5	17	CASSPWSSGTRTETQYF
TRBV19	TRBJ1-5	14	CASAPANSNQPQHF
TRBV5-1	TRBJ2-2	14	CASSQALKAGELFF
TRBV6-5	TRBJ2-1	16	CASSYGTSGSYNEQFF
TRBV12-3/TRBV12-4	TRBJ2-1	16	CASSFETSGRGDEQFF
TRBV9	TRBJ2-5	15	CASSAIAGSQETQYF
TRBV6-2/TRBV6-3	TRBJ2-2	13	CASNDGNTGELFF
TRBV10-3	TRBJ2-2	16	CAISESRSSRAGELFF
TRBV5-5	TRBJ1-1	13	CASSSGYDTEAFF
TRBV25-1	TRBJ2-5	14	CASSEATIEETQYF
TRBV5-1	TRBJ1-6	17	CASSLADRDRGFSPLHF
TRBV6-2/TRBV6-3	TRBJ2-1	11	CASSYWDEQFF
TRBV2	TRBJ2-5	11	CASLAGETQYF
TRBV5-6	TRBJ2-7	16	CASSQGLAGVHDEQYF
TRBV5-6	TRBJ2-1	16	CASSLALEMAYNEQFF
TRBV6-5	TRBJ2-7	13	CASSYSYSGEQYF
TRBV20-1	TRBJ2-3	17	CSASPLGLAGGADTQYF
TRBV24-1	TRBJ2-1	14	CATSQGGERYEQFF
TRBV28	TRBJ2-3	13	CAYGQGGTDTQYF
TRBV29-1	TRBJ2-1	11	CSVVGPNEQFF
TRBV10-3	TRBJ2-7	15	CAISDPASGNYEQYF
TRBV5-5	TRBJ1-1	15	CASSLGQGLYTEAFF
TRBV3-1	TRBJ2-2	13	CASSQVPSGELFF